This T cell receptor (beta chain) is from a study of cytomegalovirus exposure and HLA in healthy donors (dated by TCRdb to the late 2010s). General notes on the study: In an earlier analysis of roughly 500 of the donors, under 300 Gb of sequence data and 95 million to 130 million unique TCR beta sequences from about 190 million T cells were reported. The study aimed to test whether cataloging public T cell receptors could reveal signatures of past pathogen exposure. Both class I and class II loci were covered by HLA typing, at four-digit resolution. Roughly 5 DR-DQ haplotypes were handled as single units for association and clustering, since linkage in the cohort was strong. The later analysis used no new phenotypic data to find candidate immune exposures, relying instead on TCR beta sequences and their occurrence across donors. The study used immunosequencing to profile the T cell repertoires of 670 or so subjects and linked those repertoires to cytomegalovirus serostatus. Donor age, sex, ethnicity and CMV serostatus were compiled alongside the repertoire data. The study combined high-throughput TCR immunosequencing, statistical association of individual TCRs with disease status, and machine learning to predict cytomegalovirus infection status. Every repertoire in the discovery cohort had been generated on one and the same sequencing platform. Among 300 to 450 genotyped donors of the cohort, an average of about 240,000 unique TCR beta nucleotide sequences were sequenced per donor, roughly a sixth of them non-productive. Of the 300 to 450 genotyped donors, about 84% fell in the genetic ancestry cluster associated with self-reported Caucasian donors. Genome-wide SNP genotypes for about three fifths of the roughly 670 donors were used in a later genetic analysis, which treated that subset as a discovery cohort. An earlier analysis of fewer than 700 of the donors applied high-throughput TCR beta sequencing to assess whether each TCR beta V gene segment acted as functional or pseudogenic. Approximately 300 gigabases of sequencing data and roughly 81 million unique TCR sequences made up an early release that covered several hundred HLA-typed donors. Along with the roughly 670-subject first cohort, a separate validation cohort of roughly 110 different subjects was used. Typing coverage differed by locus: A, B, C, DRB1 and DQB1 were typed in roughly 629-630 donors, DQA1 in 522, DPA1 in 606, and DPB1 in 472. In a later analysis, previously published TCR beta repertoires from some 640 donors were re-analyzed and high-resolution HLA genotyping was added so that TCR occurrence patterns could be studied.

The protocol used for the library was the immunoSEQ multiplex PCR assay. A mixture of 60 forward primers for TCR Vbeta segments and 13 reverse primers for TCR Jbeta segments was used in the multiplex PCR. A multiplex PCR assay on genomic DNA amplified the CDR3 region of rearranged TCR beta genes. The amplified TCR beta libraries were sequenced on the Illumina HiSeq System as 87-base-pair reads. Regarding the original processing steps: In a later analysis, tens of millions of unique TCR beta chains were counted across the roughly 670 repertoires, and about 10 million of these chains were shared by at least two donors. Raw reads were error-corrected and collapsed into unique sequences by a nearest-neighbor algorithm in which closely related sequences were merged to remove PCR and sequencing errors. Alignment of CDR3 sequences to IMGT reference sequences was used to assign V, D and J gene segments. For a sequence to be retained, a match of at least six nucleotides was required to both a V gene segment and a J gene segment. Rearrangements were classified as productive when the CDR3 lacked stop codons and remained in frame with V and J, and all other rearrangements were classified as non-productive. CDR3 was defined according to IMGT convention as the region running from the second conserved V-encoded cysteine to the conserved J-encoded phenylalanine. Sequences without an unambiguous match to a single V gene segment were excluded from the earlier analysis of about 600 of the donors. In an earlier analysis of several hundred of the donors, V segments were called functional above 56.7% productive rearrangements and were called segregating when the between-donor standard deviation exceeded 5%. A statistical classification framework was built for diagnosing cytomegalovirus status from the catalog of TCR beta chain sequences. A later analysis assigned V and J genes by comparing TCR nucleotide sequences with IMGT/GENE-DB human TR gene sequences. In a later analysis, CDR3 sequences and most-parsimonious VDJ recombination scenarios were assigned using the TCRdist pipeline. In a later analysis, each TCR beta chain was defined by its CDR3 amino acid sequence together with its V-gene family, and reads without a unique V-gene family were excluded. In a later analysis, around 650 highly shared, low-generation-probability nucleotide sequences were removed to address suspected cross-contamination and a sequencing artifact. In a later analysis, a clonal expansion index for each public chain was calculated from normalized within-repertoire ranks of inferred template counts. In a later analysis, generation probabilities were computed with a VDJ recombination model fitted to out-of-frame rearrangements, and the resulting probabilities were checked against IGoR. In a later analysis, hypergeometric tests were used to score TCR-TCR, TCR-HLA and TCR-CMV co-occurrence, with a repertoire-size bias correction applied to TCR pairs. To estimate false discovery rates, a later analysis permuted the HLA or CMV assignments 20 times. In a later analysis, co-occurring TCRs were grouped using DBSCAN, with TCRdist sequence similarity added in when clustering inside HLA-allele-positive subsets. Repertoires with fewer than 30,000 or more than 120,000 public chains, plus five repertoires with anomalous nucleotide sharing, were excluded from co-occurrence clustering. The clones in this table, taken by TCRdb from immuneACCESS, are in-frame only. Not every clone is retained; where verified, under half of the shortfall comes from an unresolved V gene, and the cause of the rest is unknown. That table gives V, J and clone size, and the DNA gave D and trimming. This sample holds 75,000 to 100,000 clones; 6% to 9% were observed only once. Roughly 2.1% of the sample lies in the top ten.

CDR1 and CDR2 are read off the germline V gene (reference sequence) as MNHEY and SMNVEV. V lost 11 bases and J lost 8 bases, and the count of bases not matched to a germline gene is 17. The CDR3 holds 17 amino acids from the cysteine to the phenylalanine. The CDR3 DNA has 51 bases and is translated from base 1. In total, roughly 710 healthy bone marrow donors made up the cohort. All cohort members were sampled while nominally healthy, although unrecorded immune exposures were likely present. The donor was CMV seronegative and was included in the group of a few hundred seronegative cohort members. A peripheral blood sample was provided by each donor, and peripheral blood mononuclear cells were used for TCR beta sequencing. Genomic DNA extraction from the blood cell samples was performed with the Qiagen DNeasy Blood Extraction Kit. What the work shows at the level of the full study, not this receptor alone: A few of the identified cytomegalovirus-associated TCR beta chains were confirmed in vitro to be specific for cytomegalovirus antigens. A later analysis found that HLA-associated TCR beta chains were more clonally expanded and had lower generation probabilities than equally common non-associated chains. In a later genetic analysis, fewer N-insertions in productive TCRs were reported among donors in an Asian-associated ancestry cluster than the roughly 700-donor mean. Because HLA typing was missing for some donors at each locus, association tests included only the typed subset. Linkage disequilibrium might explain the correlated functional status among segregating V segments, but an unknown experimental factor could not be ruled out. In a later analysis, TCR association rates were found to vary across HLA loci, with the most associated TCRs seen for DRB1 alleles and the fewest for HLA-C alleles. Immune exposure information for the cohort was limited to CMV serostatus. A further reported finding was that TCR beta sequences accurately predicted the HLA-A and HLA-B alleles for most subjects in the first cohort. In the study, some 160 TCR beta chains were listed as associated with cytomegalovirus. According to the authors, the approach could potentially be generalized to other disease states and immunological phenotypes. Cytomegalovirus status was reported to be diagnosed by the classifier with high specificity and sensitivity in both the original and validation cohorts. Strong co-occurrence of HLA alleles, especially DR and DQ, made assigning TCR associations to individual alleles difficult. Because counts were too low, under 20 rarely observed V segments, including chromosome 9 orphons, were left out of the earlier analysis of 500 to 650 of the donors. Broadly in line with IMGT annotations, most TCR beta V segments showed up in productive rearrangements about 90% or about 30% of the time in an earlier analysis of several hundred of the donors. Most CMV-associated TCR beta chains appeared to be HLA-restricted in a later analysis, and the HLA associations seemed to be driven largely by CMV exposure. This cohort had only TCR beta chains sequenced, and the lack of alpha or paired-chain data limited which features could be detected. In a later analysis, several top co-occurrence clusters were reported to appear linked to parvovirus B19, influenza, CMV and Epstein-Barr virus. Some IMGT-functional V segments, including TRBV6-2 and TRBV6-3, could not be distinguished by the 87-base-pair reads and were therefore excluded. Specific HLA alleles were associated with 15,000 to 20,000 TCR beta sequences at a false discovery rate of 0.05 in a later analysis. In a later genetic analysis, a missense DCLRE1C variant was associated with V-gene and J-gene trimming of TCR beta chains, and the association was replicated in an independent cohort. Roughly uniform sequencing depth across donors was assumed in presence/absence analyses, although this assumption may not hold. Across donors, most TCR sequences were observed very rarely, whereas some public TCRs were present in many individuals. A cluster of highly shared sequence variants was judged likely to represent a technical artifact of the sequencing pipeline.

This clone was detected a few times. It has no known antigen specificity. Base qualities are not provided; no much larger clone lies one nucleotide away. The specimen sequenced was PBMCs. The chain was built from TRBV27 and TRBJ2-1; 14 central nucleotides agree with TRBD2. This sequence was found in a man between 45 and 60 years old in good health and CMV-seronegative. The bases are TGTGCCGCCCGGAGACTAGCGGGGGGGCCTTCTAACGATGAGCAGTTCTTC. It translates to CAARRLAGGPSNDEQFF.